Below are 27 T cell receptor beta chains sequenced from a single sample in a study of human T cells and chemical hapten exposure. Unique molecular identifiers were attached to individual cDNA molecules within the library. TCRdb processed the reads anew with MiXCR; each CDR3 protein has one entry. Of fewer than 150,000 distinct CDR3 sequences in the sample, about 8.9% were seen once. Whole blood that had not been fractionated was the source of extracted total RNA. The specimen was whole blood. The receptors stem from a human donor in good health. Some clones in this sample may be carry-over from other donors' samples.

This clonotype was counted many times. The chain is built from TRBV5-5 and TRBJ2-5; 7 nucleotides match TRBD1. J gave up 4 bases and V 0 bases, and 3 bases lay outside the gene matches. This CDR3 region has 14 residues. CDR1 and CDR2 from the germline V gene are SGHKS and YYEKEE (reference sequence). CDR3 sequence (DNA): TGTGCCAGCAGCTTGGGACAGGGCAGAGAGACCCAGTACTTC. The encoded protein is CASSLGQGRETQYF.

The count of this clonotype is one. Since a much larger clone is just one base distant, this may be a read error. The gene calls are TRBV4-2 and TRBJ2-6; unclear D gene. The CDR3 sequence is 18 residues long. Trimming left V 1 base short and J 0 bases short, with 13 bases between. Germline-derived CDR1 and CDR2 are LGHNA and YNFKEQ. Here the CDR3 reads CASSQVQVSSSGANVLTF. The CDR3 coding sequence is TGTGCCAGCAGCCAAGTCCAAGTTTCCTCCTCTGGGGCCAACGTCCTGACTTTC.

This clonotype was seen at least ten times. The chain links TRBV11-2 to TRBJ1-2; 10 nucleotides align to TRBD1. This CDR3 has 14 residues. Germline CDR1 and CDR2: SGHAT and FQNNGV. V dropped 5 bases and J dropped 6; count of bases not matched to a gene: 6. The CDR3 loop is CASSPTGTGDGYTF. The CDR3 DNA sequence: TGTGCCAGCAGCCCGACCGGGACAGGGGATGGCTACACCTTC.

This clonotype was picked up many times. This chain connects TRBV9 to TRBJ2-2; 14 nucleotides align to TRBD2. Germline V gene sequence: CDR1 SGDLS, CDR2 YYNGEE. The CDR3 has 17 residues. Trimming cost V 3 bases and J 4 bases; bases outside gene matches: 5. The CDR3 is CASSAPGLAGGTGELFF. In DNA, the CDR3 is TGTGCCAGCAGCGCTCCTGGACTAGCGGGAGGCACCGGGGAGCTGTTTTTT.

This clonotype was recorded a few times. The chain has TRBV29-1 and TRBJ2-7; 7 bases map to TRBD1. Germline V gene lookup returns CDR1 SQVTM and CDR2 ANQGSEA. The CDR3 spans 13 residues. V lost 4 bases to trimming and J lost 0 bases; unmatched junction nucleotides: 3. The chain's CDR3 is CSVGAGGSYEQYF. For the CDR3, the DNA is TGCAGCGTTGGGGCAGGGGGCTCCTACGAGCAGTACTTC.

The chain carries TRBV5-6 and TRBJ2-6; 7 bases are shared with TRBD2. The CDR3 has 12 amino acids. Germline values: CDR1 SGHDT, CDR2 YYEEEE. The ends lost 5 bases at V and 19 bases at J; junction bases unmatched: 12. The CDR3 is CASRAGTTGQTF. CDR3 sequence (DNA): TGTGCCAGCAGAGCCGGGACTACCGGTCAAACTTTC.

This clonotype was detected ten times or more. The gene calls are TRBV7-9 and TRBJ2-1; D possibly corresponds to TRBD2 (5 bases). The germline gives CDR1 SEHNR, CDR2 FQNEAQ (reference sequence). The CDR3 sequence is 13 residues long. V lost 3 bases to trimming and J lost 2 bases, with 5 bases between them. CDR3 bases: TGTGCCAGCAGCTTCGGGACCTACAATGAGCAGTTCTTC. This encodes CASSFGTYNEQFF.

This clonotype was seen only a few times. The J gene is TRBJ2-7, the V gene TRBV2; D is uncertain. The CDR3 is 14 amino acids. Germline assignment: CDR1 SNHLY and CDR2 FYNNEI. V shed 7 bases and J shed 0 bases, with 13 bases lying between them. CDR3 sequence: CASTTRVSSYEQYF. CDR3 in DNA: TGTGCCAGCACTACAAGAGTCAGCTCCTACGAGCAGTACTTC.

At least ten counts were recorded for this clonotype. The chain recombines TRBV30 with TRBJ1-1; D gene ambiguous. Germline V lookup: CDR1 GTSNPN, CDR2 SVGIG (reference sequence). The CDR3 loop spans 10 amino acids. V was cut by 3 bases and J by 5 bases, with 4 bases left in between. CDR3 protein: CAWRATEAFF. The CDR3 nucleotides are TGTGCCTGGAGGGCTACTGAAGCTTTCTTT.

The chain links TRBV7-6 to TRBJ2-3; D is undetermined. The J call may be faulty, since TRBJ1-5 better matches the DNA end. CDR3 length: 19 residues. The germline CDR1 and CDR2 sequences are SGHVS and FNYEAQ. CDR3 in DNA: TGTGCCAGCAGCTTAATAGCCCTTAGACTAGCGGGAGTCACAGATACGCAGCATTTT. It translates to CASSLIALRLAGVTDTQHF.

Only a few counts were recorded for this clonotype. This rearrangement joins TRBV30 to TRBJ1-1, with D possibly TRBD1 on 6 matching bases. CDR1 is GTSNPN, CDR2 SVGIG, per germline (reference sequence). V was pared by 0 bases and J by 4 bases, with 18 bases between. This CDR3 region has 16 residues. CDR3 sequence (DNA): TGTGCCTGGAGTGTCTTTGGGGGGGCGACGGCCACTGAAGCTTTCTTT. This codes for CAWSVFGGATATEAFF.

The chain is built from TRBV10-3 and TRBJ1-5; D not certain. The CDR3 consists of 14 residues. From germline, CDR1 is ENHRY and CDR2 SYGVKD. Trimming removed 5 bases from V and 9 bases from J, with 17 bases in between. Written as DNA, the CDR3 is TGTGCCATCAGTATTTACAGCCATAGGTCGCCCCAGCATTTT. This encodes CAISIYSHRSPQHF.

There are many counts of this clonotype. The V and J genes are TRBV30 and TRBJ1-1; 7 bases line up with TRBD1. CDR3 length: 13 amino acids. V shed 3 bases and J 5 bases; nucleotides not matched to a gene: 6. Germline lookup yields CDR1 GTSNPN and CDR2 SVGIG (reference sequence). CDR3 sequence: CAWSHRGWTEAFF. CDR3 DNA sequence: TGTGCCTGGAGCCACAGGGGCTGGACTGAAGCTTTCTTT.

The chain links TRBV5-1 to TRBJ1-2; perhaps TRBD1 as D (6 bases). The CDR3 runs 15 residues. The V gene's germline CDR1 is SGHRS and CDR2 YFSETQ. Between the trimmed V and J ends, which lost 1 base and 2 bases, there was a span of 12 bases. CDR3 sequence reads: CASSLTGAKNYGYTF. The CDR3 DNA reads as TGCGCCAGCAGCTTGACGGGGGCGAAAAACTATGGCTACACCTTC.

The chain is built from TRBV7-2 and TRBJ2-7, with unresolved D. The CDR3 length is 15 residues. CDR1 and CDR2 (germline): SGHTA, FQGNSA. Trimming cost V 1 base and J 7 bases, with 17 bases left between them. CDR3 sequence (DNA): TGTGCCAGCAGCTTAGAAGGTCAAGCCCACTTTGAGCAGTACTTC. Its protein is CASSLEGQAHFEQYF.

The chain is built from TRBV20-1 and TRBJ1-1; the D is unclear. The germline V gene has CDR1 DFQATT and CDR2 SNEGSKA (reference sequence). CDR3 length: 14 amino acids. Deletions cut 0 bases from V and 5 bases from J, with 13 bases between. As DNA, the CDR3 is TGCAGTGCTAGAGATGATACAGTTGGGACTGAAGCTTTCTTT. It encodes CSARDDTVGTEAFF.

The chain recombines TRBV5-1 with TRBJ2-3; no firm D call. V lost 4 bases, J lost 4 bases, and 10 bases lay in between. Germline-derived CDR1 and CDR2 are SGHRS and YFSETQ. The CDR3 length is 13 residues. CDR3 amino acids: CASSPSYPDTQYF. The CDR3 DNA reads as TGCGCCAGCAGCCCATCCTATCCAGATACGCAGTATTTT.

This clonotype was observed a handful of times. V usage is TRBV6-6 and J usage is TRBJ2-1, with 8 bases aligning to TRBD2. V was pared by 2 bases and J by 2 bases, with 8 bases of the junction left unmatched. CDR3 length: 17 residues. Germline CDR1 reads MNHNY; CDR2 reads SVGAGI (reference sequence). Here the CDR3 DNA reads TGTGCCAGCAGTTACCGTCCAACTAGCGGCCCCTACAATGAGCAGTTCTTC. Its protein is CASSYRPTSGPYNEQFF.

This sequence joins TRBV5-4 and TRBJ2-1; 9 bases agree with TRBD2. V dropped 0 bases and J dropped 7; count of bases not matched to a gene: 11. The CDR3 runs 17 residues. CDR1 is SGHNT and CDR2 is YYREEE in the germline V gene (reference sequence). CDR3 DNA: TGTGCCAGCAGCTTGGGAGTAGCGGGAGCGCCTAGAAATGAGCAGTTCTTC. It codes for CASSLGVAGAPRNEQFF.

This chain joins TRBV30 and TRBJ1-4; 7 bases fit TRBD1. Per the germline V gene, CDR1 is GTSNPN and CDR2 is SVGIG (reference sequence). The CDR3 covers 14 residues. V shed 2 bases, J shed 8 bases, and the junction held 8 bases outside the gene matches. CDR3 DNA: TGTGCCTGGAGTAGGGGGCCCGACGGAGAAAAACTGTTTTTT. Translation gives CAWSRGPDGEKLFF.

V is TRBV6-5 and J is TRBJ2-1; D may be TRBD2 (5 bases). CDR3 length: 15 residues. Germline-derived CDR1 and CDR2 are MNHEY and SVGAGI. V was shortened by 6 bases and J by 3 bases, with 15 bases between the two germline ends. CDR3 in amino acids: CASSHDPGDYNEQFF. In nucleotides, the CDR3 is TGTGCCAGCAGCCACGACCCCGGGGACTACAATGAGCAGTTCTTC.

This clonotype was found a few times. This rearrangement joins TRBV29-1 to TRBJ2-3, with 7 bases aligning to TRBD1. The J segment lost 2 bases and the V segment lost 4 bases, leaving 6 bases of the junction unmatched. Looked up from germline, CDR1 is SQVTM and CDR2 is ANQGSEA. This CDR3 is 14 amino acids long. The CDR3: CSVGTGAFTDTQYF. The DNA for the CDR3 is TGCAGCGTTGGAACAGGGGCCTTCACAGATACGCAGTATTTT.

The rearrangement joins TRBV12-3 or TRBV12-4 to TRBJ1-2, with D perhaps TRBD1 (5 bases). The CDR3 runs 16 residues. Trimming removed 3 bases at V and 3 bases at J, with 17 bases between. The CDR3 region is CASSFASQTGHYGYTF. The CDR3 bases are TGTGCCAGCAGTTTCGCCTCACAAACAGGTCACTATGGCTACACCTTC.

This clonotype was observed a handful of times. V is TRBV27 and J is TRBJ2-7, with 10 bases fitting TRBD2. Germline V CDR1 and CDR2: MNHEY, SMNVEV (reference sequence). The CDR3 loop spans 16 amino acids. V was clipped by 5 bases and J by 3 bases; unmatched bases: 10. The CDR3 is CASSPLASGGVYEQYF. The CDR3 region has the DNA TGTGCCAGCAGTCCACTGGCTAGCGGGGGAGTCTACGAGCAGTACTTC.

There are a few counts of this clonotype. This chain connects TRBV18 to TRBJ2-1; D unresolved. V lost 3 bases, J lost 2 bases, and 5 bases lay in between. The CDR3 is 13 amino acids. Germline V gene data show CDR1 as KGHSH and CDR2 as LQKENI. CDR3 region: CASSPEPYNEQFF. Here the CDR3 DNA reads TGTGCCAGCTCACCGGAACCCTACAATGAGCAGTTCTTC.

Ten or more counts support this clonotype. The V and J genes are TRBV2 and TRBJ1-2, with D tentatively TRBD1 (6 bases). The length of the CDR3 is 15 residues. The V gene's germline CDR1 is SNHLY and CDR2 FYNNEI. Trimming left V 6 bases short and J 3 bases short, with 17 bases between. The CDR3 protein is CASRTLQGKDYGYTF. As DNA, the CDR3 is TGTGCCAGCAGGACCTTACAGGGTAAAGACTATGGCTACACCTTC.

There are many counts of this clonotype. This chain links TRBV18 with TRBJ1-5, with D possibly being TRBD1 (6 bases). Germline values: CDR1 KGHSH, CDR2 LQKENI. V gave up 0 bases and J gave up 3 bases, with 12 bases separating them. The CDR3 runs 16 residues. The CDR3, as DNA: TGTGCCAGCTCACCACCTGGGGGGGCCGCCAATCAGCCCCAGCATTTT. It codes for CASSPPGGAANQPQHF.